These 3 T cell receptor beta chains were sequenced from one sample in a study of vaccination and CD4 T cells after COVID-19. Time point described: late sampling 161 to 241 days after vaccination in a few convalescent patients. The sample's treatment: roughly nine-day PBMC culture with coronavirus spike peptide pools or control peptides (ViraFEST assay). What these receptors recognize is not known. The assay that was used to sequence DNA from cultured CD4+ T cells was the Oncomine TCR Beta short-read assay. A single record per CDR3 protein comes from TCRdb applying MiXCR to the PCR reads. The data hold approximately 25,000 distinct CDR3 sequences, with 25% to 30% observed a single time. The sequencing used CD4+ T cells from blood, cultured in vitro, collected about 7 months after SARS-CoV-2 vaccination. Source of these receptors: a human donor who had recovered from COVID-19.

This clonotype was counted only a few times. This chain links TRBV10-3 with TRBJ2-5, with 7 positions matching TRBD2. V shed 4 bases, J shed 2 bases, and the junction held 4 bases outside the gene matches. Germline assignment: CDR1 ENHRY and CDR2 SYGVKD. This CDR3 is 14 amino acids long. As DNA, the CDR3 is TGTGCCATCAGTGGAAAGCGGGGACAAGAGACCCAGTACTTC. It specifies CAISGKRGQETQYF.

This clonotype was seen a few times. The rearrangement links TRBV20-1 to TRBJ2-5; 10 bases agree with TRBD2. This CDR3 spans 15 amino acids. The germline V gene has CDR1 DFQATT and CDR2 SNEGSKA (reference sequence). V dropped 7 bases and J dropped 5; count of bases not matched to a gene: 13. The CDR3 bases are TGCAGTGGAACCCCCTCTACTAGCGGGACTGAGACCCAGTACTTC. Translated: CSGTPSTSGTETQYF.

The rearrangement links TRBV20-1 to TRBJ2-3; D not certain. The V gene lost 4 bases and the J gene lost 4 bases, with 9 bases spanning the gap. This CDR3 spans 12 amino acids. The germline gives CDR1 DFQATT, CDR2 SNEGSKA (reference sequence). CDR3 in amino acids: CSAIDSPDTQYF. DNA for the CDR3: TGCAGTGCTATTGATTCTCCAGATACGCAGTATTTT.